The text below deals with one TCR beta chain. Its antigen is as yet unknown. Assay used: immunoSEQ multiplex PCR; TCRdb lists only in-frame clones, some missing. The sample records around 1,500 clones, almost 90% being singletons. From germline, CDR1 is SNHLY and CDR2 FYNNEI. CDR3 length: 15 residues. V was cut by 6 bases and J by 7 bases, with 18 bases left in between. This sample was taken from a study of radiotherapy plus CTLA-4 blockade in lung cancer. The study's findings and limits: In blood, TCR clones derived from the tumor expanded after radiotherapy plus ipilimumab.

The genes are TRBV2 and TRBJ1-4, with a weak D call TRBD1 (6 bases). The sequencing here drew on tumor tissue, taken from a patient treated with radiotherapy plus ipilimumab. This clonotype was obtained from a human donor with non-small cell lung cancer who had a complete response to radiotherapy plus ipilimumab. CDR3 in DNA: TGTGCCAGCAGGGAAACAGGGCCTCCGGGTGAAAAACTGTTTTTT. Protein: CASRETGPPGEKLFF.